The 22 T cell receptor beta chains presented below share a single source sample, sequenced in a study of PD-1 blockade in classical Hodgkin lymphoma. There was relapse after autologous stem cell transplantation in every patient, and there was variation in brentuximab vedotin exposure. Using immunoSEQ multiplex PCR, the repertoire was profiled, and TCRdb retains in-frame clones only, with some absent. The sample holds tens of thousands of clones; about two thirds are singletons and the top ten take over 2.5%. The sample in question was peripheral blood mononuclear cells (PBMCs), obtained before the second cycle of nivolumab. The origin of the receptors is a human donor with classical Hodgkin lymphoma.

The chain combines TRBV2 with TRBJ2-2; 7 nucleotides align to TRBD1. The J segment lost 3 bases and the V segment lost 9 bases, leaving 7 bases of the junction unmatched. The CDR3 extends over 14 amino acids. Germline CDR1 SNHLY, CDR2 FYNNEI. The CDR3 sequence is CASKKGTDTGELFF. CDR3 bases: TGTGCCAGTAAAAAGGGGACAGACACCGGGGAGCTGTTTTTT.

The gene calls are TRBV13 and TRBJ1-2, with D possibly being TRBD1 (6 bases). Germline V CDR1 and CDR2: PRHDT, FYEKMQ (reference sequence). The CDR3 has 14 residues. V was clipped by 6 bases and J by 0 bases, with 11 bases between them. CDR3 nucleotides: TGTGCCAGCAGTTCCGACAGGTCTAACTATGGCTACACCTTC. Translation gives CASSSDRSNYGYTF.

The CDR3 region has the DNA TGTGCCAGCAGCTTGTCCGGGAATGAAAAACTGTTTTTT. Protein sequence: CASSLSGNEKLFF. This rearrangement joins TRBV5-4 to TRBJ1-4; D gene unclear. Germline lookup yields CDR1 SGHNT and CDR2 YYREEE (reference sequence). Trimming stripped 1 base from V and 5 bases from J, with 6 bases between. This CDR3 has 13 amino acids.

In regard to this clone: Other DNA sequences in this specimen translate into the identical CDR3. The CDR3 bases are TGTGCCAGCAGTTTAGGGGGGGCGAACACCGGGGAGCTGTTTTTT. This gives the protein CASSLGGANTGELFF. This chain connects TRBV28 to TRBJ2-2, with 7 nucleotides matching TRBD2. CDR1 is MDHEN, CDR2 SYDVKM, per germline. The CDR3 consists of 15 residues. With V trimmed by 2 bases and J by 0 bases, 0 bases remained unmatched.

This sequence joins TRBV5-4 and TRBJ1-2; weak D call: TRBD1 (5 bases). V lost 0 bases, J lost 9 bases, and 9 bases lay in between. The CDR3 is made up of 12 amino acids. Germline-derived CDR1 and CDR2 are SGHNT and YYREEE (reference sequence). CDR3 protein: CASSLVGGRYTF. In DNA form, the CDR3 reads TGTGCCAGCAGCTTGGTGGGGGGACGCTACACCTTC.

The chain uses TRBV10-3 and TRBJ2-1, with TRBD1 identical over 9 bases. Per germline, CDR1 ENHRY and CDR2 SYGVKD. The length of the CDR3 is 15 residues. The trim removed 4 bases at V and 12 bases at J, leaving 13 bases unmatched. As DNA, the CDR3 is TGTGCCATCAGTGTTCGGGACAGGGAAGGGGAAAGGCAGTTCTTC. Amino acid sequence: CAISVRDREGERQFF.

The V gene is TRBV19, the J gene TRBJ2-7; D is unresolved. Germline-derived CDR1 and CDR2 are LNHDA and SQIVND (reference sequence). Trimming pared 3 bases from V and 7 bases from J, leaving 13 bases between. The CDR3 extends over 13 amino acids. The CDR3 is CASSIPGPSEQYF. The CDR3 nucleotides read TGTGCCAGTAGTATCCCCGGTCCTTCAGAGCAGTACTTC.

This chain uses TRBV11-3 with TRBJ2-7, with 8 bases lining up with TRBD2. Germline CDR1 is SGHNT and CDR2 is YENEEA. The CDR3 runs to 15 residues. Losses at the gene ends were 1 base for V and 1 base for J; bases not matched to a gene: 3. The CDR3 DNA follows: TGTGCCAGCAGCTTAGGGCCTAGCGGGTCCTACGAGCAGTACTTC. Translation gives CASSLGPSGSYEQYF. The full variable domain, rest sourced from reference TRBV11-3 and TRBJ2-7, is EAGVVQSPRYKIIEKKQPVAFWCNPISGHNTLYWYLQNLGQGPELLIRYENEEAVDDSQLPKDRFSAERLKGVDSTLKIQPAELGDSAVYLCASSLGPSGSYEQYFGPGTRLTVT.

The CDR3: CASTPERGFFTGELFF. In DNA form, the CDR3 reads TGTGCCAGTACCCCTGAGCGGGGATTTTTCACCGGGGAGCTGTTTTTT. The chain recombines TRBV19 with TRBJ2-2; 7 nucleotides match TRBD2. The CDR3 is 16 residues long. Germline V gene data show CDR1 as LNHDA and CDR2 as SQIVND (reference sequence). V shed 7 bases, J shed 4 bases, and the junction held 12 bases outside the gene matches.

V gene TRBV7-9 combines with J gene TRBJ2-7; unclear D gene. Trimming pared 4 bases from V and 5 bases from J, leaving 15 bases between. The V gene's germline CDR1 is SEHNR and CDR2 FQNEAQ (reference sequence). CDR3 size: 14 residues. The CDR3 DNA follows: TGTGCCAGCAGCTGGCCCCCGGCAGGCCACGAGCAGTACTTC. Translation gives CASSWPPAGHEQYF.

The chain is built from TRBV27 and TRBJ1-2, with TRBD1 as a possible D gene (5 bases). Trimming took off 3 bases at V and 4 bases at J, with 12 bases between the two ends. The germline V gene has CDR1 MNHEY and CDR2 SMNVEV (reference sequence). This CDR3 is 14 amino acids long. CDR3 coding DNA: TGTGCCAGCAGTTTTATGGGGCCCCTCTATGGCTACACCTTC. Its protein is CASSFMGPLYGYTF.

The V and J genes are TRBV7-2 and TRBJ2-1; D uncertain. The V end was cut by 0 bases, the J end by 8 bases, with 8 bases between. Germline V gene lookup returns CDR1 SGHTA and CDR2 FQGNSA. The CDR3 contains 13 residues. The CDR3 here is CASSLAGSHEQFF. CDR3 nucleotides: TGTGCCAGCAGCTTAGCAGGGTCCCATGAGCAGTTCTTC. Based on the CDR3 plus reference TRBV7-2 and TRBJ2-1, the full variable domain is GAGVSQSPSNKVTEKGKDVELRCDPISGHTALYWYRQSLGQGLEFLIYFQGNSAPDKSGLPSDRFSAERTGGSVSTLTIQRTQQEDSAVYLCASSLAGSHEQFFGPGTRLTVL.

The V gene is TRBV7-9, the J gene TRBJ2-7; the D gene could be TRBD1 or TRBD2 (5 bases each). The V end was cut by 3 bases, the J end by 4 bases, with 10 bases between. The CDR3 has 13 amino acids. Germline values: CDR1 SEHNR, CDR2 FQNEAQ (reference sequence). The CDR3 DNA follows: TGTGCCAGCAGCTTTGGGACCTTTTACGAGCAGTACTTC. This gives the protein CASSFGTFYEQYF.

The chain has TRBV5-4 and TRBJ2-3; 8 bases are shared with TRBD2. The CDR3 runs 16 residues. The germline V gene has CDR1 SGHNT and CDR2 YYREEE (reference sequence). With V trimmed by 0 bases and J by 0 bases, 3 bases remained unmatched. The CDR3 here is CASSLAGGVSTDTQYF. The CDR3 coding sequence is TGTGCCAGCAGCTTGGCCGGGGGGGTTAGCACAGATACGCAGTATTTT.

The CDR3 region is CASSLRPLAGGITDTQYF. The CDR3, as DNA: TGTGCCAGCAGTTTACGACCTCTAGCGGGGGGAATCACAGATACGCAGTATTTT. The chain carries TRBV27 and TRBJ2-3, with 11 bases identical to TRBD2. Per the germline V gene, CDR1 is MNHEY and CDR2 is SMNVEV (reference sequence). After removal of 2 bases from V and 2 bases from J, the junction contained 9 bases not matched to a gene. This CDR3 contains 18 residues.

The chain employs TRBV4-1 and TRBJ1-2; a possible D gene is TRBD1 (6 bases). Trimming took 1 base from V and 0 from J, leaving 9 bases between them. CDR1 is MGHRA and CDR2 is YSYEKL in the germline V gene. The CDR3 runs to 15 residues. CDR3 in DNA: TGCGCCAGCAGCCAAGGGACAGCGGCTAACTATGGCTACACCTTC. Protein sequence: CASSQGTAANYGYTF.

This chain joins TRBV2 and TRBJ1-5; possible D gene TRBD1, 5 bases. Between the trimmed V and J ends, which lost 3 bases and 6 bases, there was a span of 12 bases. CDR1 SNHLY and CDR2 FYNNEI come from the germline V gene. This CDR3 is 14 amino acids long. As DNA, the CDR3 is TGTGCCAGCAGTGAGGCCAGGGACGGTCAGCCCCAGCATTTT. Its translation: CASSEARDGQPQHF.

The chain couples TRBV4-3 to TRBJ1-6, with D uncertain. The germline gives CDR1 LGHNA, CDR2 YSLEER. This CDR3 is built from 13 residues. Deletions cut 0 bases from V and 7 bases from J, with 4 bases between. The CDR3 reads CASSQDLNSPLHF. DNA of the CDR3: TGCGCCAGCAGCCAAGATCTGAATTCACCCCTCCACTTT.

The CDR3 region has the DNA TGTGCCAGCAGTTATGCTAGCGAGGATACGCAGTATTTT. The encoded protein is CASSYASEDTQYF. The chain carries TRBV6-5 and TRBJ2-3, with D perhaps matching TRBD2 (6 bases). CDR1 MNHEY and CDR2 SVGAGI come from the germline V gene. V dropped 3 bases and J dropped 6 bases, with 10 bases sitting between them. This CDR3 is built from 13 residues.

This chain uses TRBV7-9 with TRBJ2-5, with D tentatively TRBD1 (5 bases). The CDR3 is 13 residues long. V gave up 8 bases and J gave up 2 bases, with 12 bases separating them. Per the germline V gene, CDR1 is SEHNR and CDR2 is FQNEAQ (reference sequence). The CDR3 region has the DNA TGTGCCAGCCGGCTAGGGGCTCAAGAGACCCAGTACTTC. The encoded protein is CASRLGAQETQYF.

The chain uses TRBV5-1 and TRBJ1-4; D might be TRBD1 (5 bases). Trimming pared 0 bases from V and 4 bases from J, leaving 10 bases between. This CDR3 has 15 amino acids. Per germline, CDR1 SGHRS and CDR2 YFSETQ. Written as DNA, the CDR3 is TGCGCCAGCAGCTTGGTGGGGGACTATAATGAAAAACTGTTTTTT. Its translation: CASSLVGDYNEKLFF. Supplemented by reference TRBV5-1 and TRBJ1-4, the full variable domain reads KAGVTQTPRYLIKTRGQQVTLSCSPISGHRSVSWYQQTPGQGLQFLFEYFSETQRNKGNFPGRFSGRQFSNSRSEMNVSTLELGDSALYLCASSLVGDYNEKLFFGSGTQLSVL.

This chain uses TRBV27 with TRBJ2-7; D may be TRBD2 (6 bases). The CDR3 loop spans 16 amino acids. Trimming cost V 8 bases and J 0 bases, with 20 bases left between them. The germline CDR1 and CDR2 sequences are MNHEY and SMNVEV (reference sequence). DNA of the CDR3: TGTGCCAGCCGACACCTGGGCGGGGTGCCCTCCTACGAGCAGTACTTC. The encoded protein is CASRHLGGVPSYEQYF.